A selection of T cell receptor beta chains follows, all from one sample in a study of T cell changes during pregnancy in multiple sclerosis. Assay: immunoSEQ multiplex PCR; the TCRdb copy retains only in-frame clones and omits some. The table shows under 75,000 clones, with 85% to 95% occurring only once. The material was CD8+ T cells from peripheral blood mononuclear cells, obtained in the second trimester of pregnancy. The receptors originated from a female donor with multiple sclerosis, enrolled in a pregnancy study. Each CDR3 is given with its conserved first and last residue. The D gene is left open where the match is weak. Expanded clones get a size class; other rows say once, few or many, or leave the size out.

TRBJ1-2 - - TRBV7-8 CASSLVLRASYGYTF TGTGCCAGCAGCTTAGTTCTCAGGGCCAGCTATGGCTACACCTTC
TRBJ2-5 - TRBD1 TRBV6-5 CASSYRTGSQETQYF TGTGCCAGCAGTTACAGGACAGGGAGCCAAGAGACCCAGTACTTC
TRBJ2-7 - - TRBV9 CASSPRDSLAEQYF TGTGCCAGCAGCCCCCGGGACTCTCTCGCCGAGCAGTACTTC
TRBJ2-3 - TRBD2 TRBV9 CASSVARLAGLDTQYF TGTGCCAGCAGCGTCGCGCGACTAGCGGGGTTAGATACGCAGTATTTT
TRBJ2-1 - - TRBV28 CASSLMGLPNEQFF TGTGCCAGCAGCTTAATGGGACTTCCCAATGAGCAGTTCTTC
TRBJ2-7 - TRBD1 TRBV2 CASREPGTGYEQYF TGTGCCAGCAGGGAGCCCGGGACAGGCTACGAGCAGTACTTC
TRBJ1-5 - - TRBV4-1 CASSQLPGRDQPQHF TGCGCCAGCAGCCAACTCCCCGGTCGGGATCAGCCCCAGCATTTT
TRBJ1-1 - TRBD1 TRBV13 CASTTTGITEAFF TGTGCCAGCACAACGACAGGGATAACTGAAGCTTTCTTT
TRBJ1-1 - TRBD1 TRBV9 CASSEGDRGNTEAFF TGTGCCAGCAGCGAGGGGGACAGGGGGAACACTGAAGCTTTCTTT
TRBJ2-1 - TRBD2 TRBV7-8 CASSGPRLAGGHEQFF TGTGCCAGCAGCGGGCCGCGACTAGCGGGAGGCCATGAGCAGTTCTTC
TRBJ1-2 - - TRBV27 CASSSHLDTLTGYTF TGTGCCAGCAGTTCCCACCTGGACACCCTAACCGGCTACACCTTC
TRBJ1-2 - TRBD1 TRBV5-6 CASSLEGQGFNYGYTF TGTGCCAGCAGCTTGGAGGGACAGGGGTTTAACTATGGCTACACCTTC
TRBJ2-1 - - TRBV27 CARHQGPGNEQFF TGTGCCAGGCATCAGGGGCCCGGGAATGAGCAGTTCTTC
TRBJ2-7 - TRBD2 TRBV27 CASSPGLYYEQYF TGTGCCAGCAGCCCGGGACTATACTACGAGCAGTACTTC
TRBJ2-1 - - TRBV5-1 CASSVTGPSYNEQFF TGCGCCAGCAGCGTGACAGGCCCATCGTACAATGAGCAGTTCTTC
TRBJ2-3 once TRBD2 TRBV28 CARGGFPTDTQYF TGTGCCAGGGGGGGGTTTCCCACAGATACGCAGTATTTT
TRBJ2-2 - - TRBV9 CASSVSTGELFF TGTGCCAGCAGCGTTAGCACCGGGGAGCTGTTTTTT
TRBJ2-1 - TRBD1 TRBV19 CASSLWTGEDDEQFF TGTGCCAGTAGTTTGTGGACAGGGGAAGATGATGAGCAGTTCTTC
TRBJ2-2 - TRBD2 TRBV4-1 CASSPWTSGELFF TGCGCCAGCAGCCCTTGGACTAGCGGGGAGCTGTTTTTT
TRBJ2-7 - - TRBV18 CASSQDSSYEQYF TGTGCCAGCTCGCAGGACAGTTCCTACGAGCAGTACTTC
TRBJ1-1 - - TRBV14 CASSLIMNTEAFF TGTGCCAGCAGCCTTATTATGAACACTGAAGCTTTCTTT
TRBJ1-1 few TRBD1 TRBV13 CASSFPDRGAFF TGTGCCAGCAGCTTTCCTGACAGGGGAGCTTTCTTT
TRBJ2-7 - TRBD2 TRBV9 CASSVGGSGRVSEQYF TGTGCCAGCAGCGTAGGGGGTAGCGGGAGGGTTTCTGAGCAGTACTTC
TRBJ2-3 - TRBD2 TRBV4-3 CASSQLTSGDLLDTQYF TGCGCCAGCAGCCAACTTACTAGCGGAGACTTATTGGATACGCAGTATTTT
TRBJ2-3 - - TRBV7-8 CASSLEWRATSTDTQYF TGTGCCAGCAGCTTAGAGTGGCGCGCGACTAGCACAGATACGCAGTATTTT
TRBJ2-1 - - TRBV1 CTSSPKRETGEQFF TGCACCAGCAGCCCAAAGCGGGAGACGGGTGAGCAGTTCTTC
TRBJ2-1 - - TRBV5-6 CASSFGSGGYEQFF TGTGCCAGCAGCTTCGGCTCTGGGGGGTATGAGCAGTTCTTC
TRBJ2-6 - TRBD2 TRBV9 CASSAQRGGVGEGNGANVLTF TGTGCCAGCAGCGCCCAAAGGGGAGGGGTAGGGGAGGGGAACGGGGCCAACGTCCTGACTTTC
TRBJ2-1 - TRBD2 TRBV6-4 CASTATSGRPSSYNEQFF TGTGCCAGCACTGCGACTAGCGGGAGGCCGAGCTCCTACAATGAGCAGTTCTTC
TRBJ2-1 once - TRBV7-9 CASSLGRRTDGSVYNEQFF TGTGCCAGCAGCTTAGGGAGAAGGACTGACGGAAGTGTCTACAATGAGCAGTTCTTC
TRBJ2-7 - TRBD2 TRBV19 CASSLAGAYEQYF TGTGCCAGCTCACTGGCGGGAGCCTACGAGCAGTACTTC
TRBJ2-2 - - TRBV30 CAWSELRSANTGELFF TGTGCCTGGAGTGAACTACGGTCGGCGAACACCGGGGAGCTGTTTTTT
TRBJ1-1 - TRBD1 TRBV27 CASSGAGTANTEAFF TGTGCCAGCAGTGGTGCCGGGACAGCGAACACTGAAGCTTTCTTT
TRBJ2-7 - TRBD1 TRBV27 CASSLSRLDRSSYEQYF TGTGCCAGCAGTTTATCGCGCCTGGACAGGAGTTCCTACGAGCAGTACTTC
TRBJ1-1 - - TRBV6-5 CASSYGSGFGTEAFF TGTGCCAGCAGTTACGGATCGGGGTTCGGAACTGAAGCTTTCTTT
TRBJ1-1 - TRBD1 TRBV11-2 CASNKGTGEEKAFF TGTGCCAGCAACAAGGGGACAGGGGAAGAAAAAGCTTTCTTT
TRBJ1-5 - - TRBV7-6 CASSLAAFGQPQHF TGTGCCAGCAGCTTAGCGGCCTTCGGGCAGCCCCAGCATTTT
TRBJ2-2 - - TRBV19 CASSIVEGELFF TGTGCCAGTAGTATAGTGGAGGGGGAGCTGTTTTTT
TRBJ1-1 - - TRBV7-2 CASRPGVGGAFF TGTGCCAGCAGACCGGGGGTCGGAGGGGCTTTCTTT
TRBJ1-4 - - TRBV7-9 CASSPRDNSEKLFF TGTGCCAGCAGCCCACGGGACAATAGTGAAAAACTGTTTTTT
TRBJ2-7 - - TRBV2 CASSDVQGRTYEQYF TGTGCCAGCAGTGACGTGCAGGGCAGAACCTACGAGCAGTACTTC
TRBJ2-2 few TRBD2 TRBV29-1 CSAKGLANTGELFF TGCAGCGCCAAAGGACTAGCGAACACCGGGGAGCTGTTTTTT
TRBJ2-1 - - TRBV12-2 CASRLGPRVVNEQFF TGTGCAAGTCGCTTGGGCCCCCGCGTGGTCAATGAGCAGTTCTTC
TRBJ1-1 - - TRBV6-1 CASSEQGLSPEAFF TGTGCCAGCAGTGAGCAGGGTTTGTCTCCTGAAGCTTTCTTT
TRBJ1-5 - TRBD1 TRBV19 CASISGTGNQPQHF TGTGCCAGTATCTCTGGGACAGGGAATCAGCCCCAGCATTTT
TRBJ1-1 - TRBD1 TRBV11-3 CASSFFRGPHTEAFF TGTGCCAGCAGCTTCTTCAGGGGGCCGCACACTGAAGCTTTCTTT
TRBJ2-5 - - TRBV10-1 CASSDLVGETQYF TGCGCCAGCAGTGACCTCGTCGGGGAGACCCAGTACTTC
TRBJ1-2 once TRBD1 TRBV9 CASSVRSTGTDYGYTF TGTGCCAGCAGCGTGCGCTCGACAGGGACGGACTATGGCTACACCTTC
TRBJ2-7 - TRBD1 TRBV6-5 CASSLLRDSYEQYF TGTGCCAGCAGCCTCCTCCGGGACAGTTACGAGCAGTACTTC
TRBJ2-1 - TRBD2 TRBV9 CASSVGTSGVYNEQFF TGTGCCAGCAGCGTAGGGACTAGCGGAGTTTACAATGAGCAGTTCTTC
TRBJ1-2 - - TRBV9 CASSVNSDYGYTF TGTGCCAGCAGCGTAAACAGTGATTATGGCTACACCTTC
TRBJ2-2 - TRBD1 TRBV7-2 CASSRDRAYNTGELFF TGTGCCAGCAGCCGGGACAGGGCCTATAACACCGGGGAGCTGTTTTTT
TRBJ1-2 - TRBD1 TRBV4-3 CASSQDQDRDYGYTF TGCGCCAGCAGCCAAGATCAGGACAGGGACTATGGCTACACCTTC